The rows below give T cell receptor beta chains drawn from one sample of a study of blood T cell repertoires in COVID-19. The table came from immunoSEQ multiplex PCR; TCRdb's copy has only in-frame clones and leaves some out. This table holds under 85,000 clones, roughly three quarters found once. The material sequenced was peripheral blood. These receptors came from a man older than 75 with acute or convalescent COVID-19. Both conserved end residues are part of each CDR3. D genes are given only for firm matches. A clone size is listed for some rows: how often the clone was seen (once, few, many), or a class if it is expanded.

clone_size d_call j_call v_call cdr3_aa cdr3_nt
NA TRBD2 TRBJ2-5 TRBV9 CASSGTSGGRGETQYF TGTGCCAGCAGCGGCACTAGCGGGGGGCGGGGAGAGACCCAGTACTTC
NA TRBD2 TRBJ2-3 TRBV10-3 CAISVTSDFWSTDTQYF TGTGCCATCAGTGTAACTAGCGATTTCTGGAGTACAGATACGCAGTATTTT
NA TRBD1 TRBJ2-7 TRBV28 CASSSTGTGVPEQYF TGTGCCAGCAGCTCTACCGGGACAGGGGTTCCCGAGCAGTACTTC
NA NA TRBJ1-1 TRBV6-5 CASKIRGNTEAFF TGTGCCAGCAAGATACGGGGGAACACTGAAGCTTTCTTT
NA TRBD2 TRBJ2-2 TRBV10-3 CAISDPSGRAGSGELFF TGTGCCATCAGTGACCCCAGCGGGAGGGCCGGGTCCGGGGAGCTGTTTTTT
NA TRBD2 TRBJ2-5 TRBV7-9 CASSYPISGVEETQYF TGTGCCAGCAGCTACCCGATTAGCGGGGTAGAAGAGACCCAGTACTTC
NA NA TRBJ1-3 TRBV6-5 CATQASDWRNTIYF TGTGCCACCCAGGCCTCGGATTGGAGAAACACCATATATTTT
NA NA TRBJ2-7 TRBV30 CAWSPPFSYEQYF TGTGCCTGGAGTCCCCCATTTTCCTACGAGCAGTACTTC
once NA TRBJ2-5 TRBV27 CASSSTRSAQAQYF TGTGCCAGCAGTTCCACCCGCTCCGCCCAGGCCCAGTACTTC
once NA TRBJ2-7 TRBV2 CASNGTPYEQYF TGTGCCAGCAACGGGACACCGTACGAGCAGTACTTC
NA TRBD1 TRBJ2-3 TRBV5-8 CASSTRTGFVPDTQYF TGTGCCAGCAGCACGCGGACAGGGTTCGTCCCAGATACGCAGTATTTT
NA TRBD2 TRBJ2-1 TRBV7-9 CASSRTSEDEQFF TGTGCCAGCAGCCGGACTAGCGAGGATGAGCAGTTCTTC
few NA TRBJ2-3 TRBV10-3 CATAVGAPDTQYF TGTGCCACCGCCGTGGGGGCCCCAGATACGCAGTATTTT
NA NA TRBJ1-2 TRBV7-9 CASLQDTSSNGYTF TGTGCCAGCCTTCAGGACACATCTTCTAATGGCTACACCTTC
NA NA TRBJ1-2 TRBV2 CASNWEGYGYTF TGTGCCAGCAATTGGGAGGGCTATGGCTACACCTTC
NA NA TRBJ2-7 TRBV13 CASSPRDTYEQYF TGTGCCAGCAGCCCGAGGGACACCTACGAGCAGTACTTC
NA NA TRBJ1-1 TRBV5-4 CASSLGGFSAEAFF TGTGCCAGCAGCTTGGGAGGATTTAGCGCTGAAGCTTTCTTT
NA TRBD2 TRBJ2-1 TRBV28 CASGTSGRVNEQFF TGTGCCAGCGGGACTAGCGGGAGAGTTAATGAGCAGTTCTTC
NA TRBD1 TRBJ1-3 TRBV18 CASSQGAQGTGNTIYF TGTGCCAGCTCACAGGGGGCCCAGGGGACTGGAAACACCATATATTTT
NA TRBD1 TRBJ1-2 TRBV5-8 CASSLALDRVEGYTF TGTGCCAGCAGCTTGGCCCTGGACAGGGTTGAGGGCTACACCTTC
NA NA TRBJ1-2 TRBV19 CASSAFPTGAGYTF TGTGCCAGTAGCGCCTTCCCGACGGGAGCAGGCTACACCTTC
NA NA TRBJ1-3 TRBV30 CAWSDRLSGNTIYF TGTGCCTGGAGTGACAGACTATCTGGAAACACCATATATTTT
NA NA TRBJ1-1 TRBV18 CASSTENTEAFF TGTGCCAGCTCAACAGAGAACACTGAAGCTTTCTTT
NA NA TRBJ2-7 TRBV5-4 CASSFGFAGSYEQYF TGTGCCAGCAGCTTTGGATTTGCAGGGTCCTACGAGCAGTACTTC
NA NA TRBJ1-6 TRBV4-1 CASSQDPRARTPLHF TGCGCCAGCAGCCAAGATCCCAGGGCCCGAACACCCCTCCACTTT
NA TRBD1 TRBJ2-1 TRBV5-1 CASSQGTGGDEQFF TGCGCCAGCAGCCAAGGGACAGGCGGCGATGAGCAGTTCTTC
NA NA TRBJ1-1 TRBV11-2 CASSLNRLRTEAFF TGTGCCAGCAGTCTAAACAGGTTAAGGACTGAAGCTTTCTTT
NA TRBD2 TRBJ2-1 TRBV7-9 CASSLRSGLADYNEQFF TGTGCCAGCAGCTTACGATCAGGACTAGCGGATTACAATGAGCAGTTCTTC
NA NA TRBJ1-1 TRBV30 CAWRPTANTEAFF TGTGCCTGGAGGCCGACAGCGAACACTGAAGCTTTCTTT
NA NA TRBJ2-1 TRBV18 CASSPQGGVVNEQFF TGTGCCAGCTCACCACAGGGGGGGGTTGTCAATGAGCAGTTCTTC
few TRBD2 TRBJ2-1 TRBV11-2 CASRTSGRIYNEQFF TGTGCCAGCAGGACGAGCGGGAGGATCTACAATGAGCAGTTCTTC
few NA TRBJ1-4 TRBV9 CASSFGDGELFF TGTGCCAGCAGCTTCGGAGACGGGGAACTGTTTTTT
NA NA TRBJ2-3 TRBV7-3 CASSQGGLSTDTQYF TGTGCCAGCAGCCAGGGAGGACTAAGCACAGATACGCAGTATTTT
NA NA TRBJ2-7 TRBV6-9 CASSYSGPQLGEQYF TGTGCCAGCAGTTATTCGGGCCCCCAGCTTGGCGAGCAGTACTTC
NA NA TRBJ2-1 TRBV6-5 CASSLQGTSTNEQFF TGTGCCAGCAGTCTCCAGGGTACGTCTACCAATGAGCAGTTCTTC
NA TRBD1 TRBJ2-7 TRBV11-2 CASSLLHAGTGESEQYF TGTGCCAGCAGCTTGCTTCACGCCGGGACAGGGGAGAGCGAGCAGTACTTC
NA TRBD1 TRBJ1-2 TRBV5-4 CASSPRGHYGYTF TGTGCCAGCAGCCCAAGGGGGCACTATGGCTACACCTTC
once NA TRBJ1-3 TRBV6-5 CASSYSNPSLGNTIYF TGTGCCAGCAGTTACTCTAACCCGAGTCTTGGAAACACCATATATTTT
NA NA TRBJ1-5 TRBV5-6 CASSLGPRRGQPQHF TGTGCCAGCAGCTTGGGACCGAGGAGGGGTCAGCCCCAGCATTTT
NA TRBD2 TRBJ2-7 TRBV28 CASSSLAGPPYEQYF TGTGCCAGCAGTTCGCTAGCGGGCCCACCCTACGAGCAGTACTTC
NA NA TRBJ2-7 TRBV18 CASSPPDGYEQYF TGTGCCAGCTCACCACCCGACGGGTACGAGCAGTACTTC
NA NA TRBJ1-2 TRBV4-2 CASSQVQGGGAGYTF TGTGCCAGCAGCCAAGTTCAAGGGGGGGGCGCAGGCTACACCTTC
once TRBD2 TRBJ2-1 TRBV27 CASSSLASGGSPPQFF TGTGCCAGCAGTTCTTTGGCTAGCGGGGGGTCGCCTCCACAGTTCTTC
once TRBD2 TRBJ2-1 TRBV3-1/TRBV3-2 CASRRSRGTTLGSLYNEQFF TGTGCCAGCAGGCGTTCACGGGGGACTACCCTGGGATCCCTATACAATGAGCAGTTCTTC
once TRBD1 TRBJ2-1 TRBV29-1 CSVRTGAKEQFF TGCAGCGTAAGGACAGGGGCCAAGGAGCAGTTCTTC
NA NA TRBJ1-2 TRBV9 CASSVGVGRQANYGYTF TGTGCCAGCAGCGTAGGGGTAGGCCGACAGGCTAACTATGGCTACACCTTC
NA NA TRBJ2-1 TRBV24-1 CATSVARGYNEQFF TGTGCCACCAGTGTAGCCCGGGGTTACAATGAGCAGTTCTTC
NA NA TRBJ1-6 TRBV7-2 CASSTPAGASPLHF TGTGCCAGCAGCACCCCCGCGGGGGCTTCACCCCTCCACTTT
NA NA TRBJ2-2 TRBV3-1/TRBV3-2 CASSQDAAGELFF TGTGCCAGCAGCCAAGATGCGGCCGGGGAGCTGTTTTTT
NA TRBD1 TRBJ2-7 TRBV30 CAWSGDRVGYEQYF TGTGCCTGGAGTGGCGACAGGGTTGGCTACGAGCAGTACTTC
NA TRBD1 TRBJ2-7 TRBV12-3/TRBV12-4 CASSGDSHYEQYF TGTGCCAGCAGTGGGGACAGCCACTACGAGCAGTACTTC